Only a few counts were recorded for the clone carrying this T cell receptor (beta chain). The CDR3 loop spans 14 amino acids. With 3 bases removed from V and 8 bases from J, the gap between germline ends came to 14 bases. Looked up from germline, CDR1 is SEHNR and CDR2 is FQNEAQ (reference sequence). Sequencing was performed with immunoSEQ multiplex PCR; in TCRdb, only in-frame clones are kept and a portion is missing. The sample contains tens of thousands of clones, nearly 90% of which appear only once. The sample originates from a study of blood T cell repertoires in COVID-19. This receptor was identified in a man between 60 and 70 years old with active COVID-19. The chain carries TRBV7-9 and TRBJ2-1; D possibly corresponds to TRBD2 (5 bases). Sequencing was performed on peripheral blood. The CDR3, as DNA: TGTGCCAGCAGCTTCGAGGGAGCAAATGATGAGCAGTTCTTC. Its translation is CASSFEGANDEQFF.